A single sample is the source of the 14 T cell receptor beta chains below, sequenced in a study of blood T cell repertoires in COVID-19. Here immunoSEQ multiplex PCR was the method, and the copy in TCRdb shows in-frame clones only, minus some. This table has 200,000 to 250,000 clones, 70% to 85% appearing once. Sequenced: PBMCs or T cells enriched from blood (not recorded which). The source is a man aged 40-55 years who had recovered from COVID-19.

The chain couples TRBV3-1 (or the pseudogene TRBV3-2) to TRBJ1-5; D is unresolved. This CDR3 comprises 14 residues. V was pared by 1 base and J by 4 bases, with 8 bases between. Germline CDR1 LGHDT, CDR2 YNNKEL (reference sequence). CDR3 in amino acids: CASSQAGGNQPQHF. The CDR3 DNA follows: TGTGCCAGCAGCCAAGCAGGCGGGAATCAGCCCCAGCATTTT.

The chain is built from TRBV7-6 and TRBJ2-7, with 8 bases that match TRBD2. The CDR3 covers 15 residues. With V trimmed by 5 bases and J by 2 bases, 8 bases remained unmatched. Germline V gene sequence: CDR1 SGHVS, CDR2 FNYEAQ. The chain's CDR3 is CASSPSSGRPYEQYF. The CDR3 DNA reads as TGTGCCAGCAGCCCGTCTAGCGGGCGACCCTACGAGCAGTACTTC.

The V gene is TRBV11-3, the J gene TRBJ2-1; the D is unclear. The germline gives CDR1 SGHNT, CDR2 YENEEA. The V end was cut by 1 base, the J end by 6 bases, with 7 bases between. There are 13 residues in the CDR3. CDR3 coding DNA: TGTGCCAGCAGCTTAGCCTACAGCAATGAGCAGTTCTTC. Its protein is CASSLAYSNEQFF.

The rearrangement uses TRBV18 and TRBJ2-7; 7 nucleotides line up with TRBD1. Trimming took 4 bases from V and 3 from J; bases not matched to a gene: 3. The CDR3 is 13 amino acids. Per germline, CDR1 KGHSH and CDR2 LQKENI. The CDR3 DNA follows: TGTGCCAGCTCACGGGACAGCCTCTACGAGCAGTACTTC. Its protein is CASSRDSLYEQYF.

This chain connects TRBV2 to TRBJ1-5; maybe TRBD1 (5 bases). The CDR3 has 15 amino acids. The germline V gene has CDR1 SNHLY and CDR2 FYNNEI. Trimming took off 4 bases at V and 5 bases at J, with 15 bases between the two ends. CDR3 sequence reads: CASSVRAGTDQPQHF. CDR3 nucleotide sequence: TGTGCCAGCAGTGTACGGGCAGGGACTGATCAGCCCCAGCATTTT.

The chain carries TRBV5-4 and TRBJ2-2; 9 bases agree with TRBD2. Germline V gives CDR1 SGHNT, CDR2 YYREEE (reference sequence). The CDR3 spans 18 residues. The J segment lost 1 base and the V segment lost 4 bases, leaving 11 bases of the junction unmatched. CDR3 bases: TGTGCCAGCAGCCCTCAACGGGGTAGCGGGGGGAACACCGGGGAGCTGTTTTTT. It is translated as CASSPQRGSGGNTGELFF. The full variable domain, in which reference TRBV5-4 and TRBJ2-2 provide the parts outside the CDR3, is ETGVTQSPTHLIKTRGQQVTLRCSSQSGHNTVSWYQQALGQGPQFIFQYYREEENGRGNFPPRFSGLQFPNYSSELNVNALELDDSALYLCASSPQRGSGGNTGELFFGEGSRLTVL.

The genes are TRBV4-2 and TRBJ2-1; no clear D gene. V lost 1 base, J lost 2 bases, and 9 bases lay in between. CDR1 is LGHNA, CDR2 YNFKEQ, per germline. This CDR3 has 15 amino acids. CDR3 in amino acids: CASSQGTWPYNEQFF. CDR3 nucleotide sequence: TGTGCCAGCAGCCAAGGAACCTGGCCCTACAATGAGCAGTTCTTC.

The chain links TRBV4-1 to TRBJ2-4; D gene unclear. Germline V gene lookup returns CDR1 MGHRA and CDR2 YSYEKL. V was pared by 1 base and J by 5 bases, with 6 bases between. The CDR3 loop spans 13 amino acids. CDR3 nucleotide sequence: TGCGCCAGCAGCCAAGGACTCCAAAACATTCAGTACTTC. Translation gives CASSQGLQNIQYF.

The chain combines TRBV15 with TRBJ2-1; 15 bases map to TRBD2. This CDR3 has 19 residues. V lost 7 bases, J lost 3 bases, and 13 bases stayed unmatched. From germline, CDR1 is LNHNV and CDR2 YYDKDF (reference sequence). The CDR3 sequence is CATKISGTSGGPFYNEQFF. CDR3 DNA: TGTGCCACCAAGATATCCGGGACTAGCGGGGGGCCCTTCTACAATGAGCAGTTCTTC.

In DNA, the CDR3 is TGTGCCAGCAGCTGGGGAGTCGCTGAAGCTTTCTTT. This encodes CASSWGVAEAFF. V is TRBV11-2 and J is TRBJ1-1; D is unclear. Trimming left V 4 bases short and J 6 bases short, with 9 bases between. The CDR3 totals 12 residues. Germline assignment: CDR1 SGHAT and CDR2 FQNNGV.

Concerning this clone: The same CDR3 can be traced to other DNA sequences in this sample. The chain employs TRBV28 and TRBJ2-7; the D is unclear. Trimming shortened V by 6 bases and J by 4 bases, and 4 bases separated the two germline ends. CDR3 length: 10 amino acids. Germline CDR1 and CDR2: MDHEN and SYDVKM. Here the CDR3 reads CASSRYEQYF. The CDR3 nucleotides are TGTGCCAGCAGCAGATACGAGCAGTACTTC.

A word on this clone: Other DNA sequences of this sample code for an identical CDR3. The chain uses TRBV9 and TRBJ2-7, with 12 bases identical to TRBD2. The CDR3 is 15 residues long. CDR1 and CDR2 from the germline V gene are SGDLS and YYNGEE. V lost 2 bases to trimming and J lost 3 bases; unmatched junction nucleotides: 3. The CDR3 spells CASSVGLAGSYEQYF. The CDR3, as DNA: TGTGCCAGCAGCGTCGGACTAGCGGGGAGCTACGAGCAGTACTTC.

The J gene is TRBJ2-3, the V gene TRBV7-2; no firm D call. V lost 2 bases and J lost 3, with 6 bases in between. This CDR3 is 13 amino acids long. Germline CDR1 is SGHTA and CDR2 is FQGNSA. CDR3 sequence reads: CTSSLRVTDTQYF. CDR3 bases: TGTACCAGCAGCTTACGGGTAACAGATACGCAGTATTTT.

The V call is TRBV5-4, the J call TRBJ2-3, with TRBD2 matching 9 bases. Germline CDR1 and CDR2: SGHNT and YYREEE (reference sequence). The CDR3 covers 15 residues. J was trimmed by 2 bases and V by 7 bases; bases with no gene match: 8. CDR3 loop: CASQDSGGLTDTQYF. The CDR3 coding sequence is TGTGCCAGCCAGGATAGCGGGGGCCTCACAGATACGCAGTATTTT.